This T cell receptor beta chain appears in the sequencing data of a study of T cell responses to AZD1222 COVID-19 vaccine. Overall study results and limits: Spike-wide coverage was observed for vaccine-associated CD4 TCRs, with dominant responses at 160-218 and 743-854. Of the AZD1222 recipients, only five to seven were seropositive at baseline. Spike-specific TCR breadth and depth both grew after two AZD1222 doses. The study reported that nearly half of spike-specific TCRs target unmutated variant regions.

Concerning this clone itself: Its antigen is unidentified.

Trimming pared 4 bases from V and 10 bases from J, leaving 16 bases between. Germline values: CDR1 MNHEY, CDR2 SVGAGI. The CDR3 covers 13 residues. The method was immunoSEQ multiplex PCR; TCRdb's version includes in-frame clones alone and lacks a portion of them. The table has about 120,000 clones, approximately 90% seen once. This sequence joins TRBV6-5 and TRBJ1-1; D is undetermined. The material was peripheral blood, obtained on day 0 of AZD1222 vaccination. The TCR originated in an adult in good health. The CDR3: CASSSPSLTGAFF. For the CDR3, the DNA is TGTGCCAGCAGTTCCCCTTCCTTGACGGGAGCTTTCTTT.